A selection of T cell receptor beta chains follows, all from one sample in a study of identical twins. Each CDR3 protein is one row after TCRdb ran MiXCR on the 5' RACE reads. The sample lists about 570,000 distinct CDR3 sequences, around a tenth occurring once. A further study also used this sample, focusing on yellow fever vaccine responses in identical twins.

The specimen was PBMCs. The origin of the receptors is a woman under 30 in good health. Each CDR3 is given with its conserved first and last residue. Each record gives: D gene, J gene, V gene, clone size, CDR3 DNA, CDR3 protein. The D gene is left open where the match is weak. A clone size is listed for some rows: how often the clone was seen (once, few, many), or a class if it is expanded.

.,TRBJ2-5,TRBV7-2,many,TGTGCCAGCACCTACGGGGAGACCCAGTACTTC,CASTYGETQYF
.,TRBJ1-1,TRBV20-1,few,TGCAGCGCATATAAGGGGACGGCGAACACTGAAGCTTTCTTT,CSAYKGTANTEAFF
.,TRBJ2-1,TRBV4-3,.,TGCGCCAGCAGCCAAGATCGTTTTTTGAATGAGCAGTTCTTC,CASSQDRFLNEQFF
TRBD2,TRBJ2-1,TRBV4-3,many,TGCGCCAGCAGCCAAGGGACGAGCGGGAGGGCCGTCAATGAGCAGTTCTTC,CASSQGTSGRAVNEQFF
TRBD2,TRBJ2-7,TRBV12-3/TRBV12-4,many,TGTGCCAGCAGTCTAGCGGGGACCTCTAAGTACGAGCAGTACTTC,CASSLAGTSKYEQYF
TRBD1,TRBJ2-3,TRBV11-1,few,TGTGCCAGCAGCCTTGACTGGGACAGGGGGCCTTGGGACACAGATACGCAGTATTTT,CASSLDWDRGPWDTDTQYF
.,TRBJ2-1,TRBV2,.,TGTGCCAGCAGTGGAAATTTTAATGAGCAGTTCTTC,CASSGNFNEQFF
.,TRBJ2-5,TRBV6-2/TRBV6-3,many,TGTGCCAGCAGGTCTACCCTACAGACCCAGTACTTC,CASRSTLQTQYF
TRBD1,TRBJ1-1,TRBV7-9,few,TGTGCCAGCAGCTTCCCTACGGACAGGGTTAACACTGAAGCTTTCTTT,CASSFPTDRVNTEAFF
.,TRBJ2-1,TRBV20-1,.,TGCAGTGCGCCACAGGGAATAGTAGGGTACAATGAGCAGTTCTTC,CSAPQGIVGYNEQFF
TRBD1,TRBJ2-5,TRBV6-1,.,TGTGCCAGCAGGCCCTTGACAGGGGTCGAGGGGACCCAGTACTTC,CASRPLTGVEGTQYF
TRBD1,TRBJ2-7,TRBV30,few,TGTGCCTGGGGACAGGGAAACTACGAGCAGTACTTC,CAWGQGNYEQYF
.,TRBJ2-7,TRBV7-9,few,TGTGCCAGCAGCTTCTACGGGACACTTCGTCCCTACGAGCAGTACTTC,CASSFYGTLRPYEQYF
TRBD1,TRBJ1-2,TRBV7-8,many,TGTGCCAGCAGCTTAGTCTCTGGACAGGGGGCTAGCTACACCTTC,CASSLVSGQGASYTF
.,TRBJ2-7,TRBV5-1,many,TGCGCCAGCAGCATTAGCAGCGACTACGAGCAGTACTTC,CASSISSDYEQYF
.,TRBJ2-3,TRBV7-9,many,TGTGCCAGCAGCTTCTCCTTGGGCGGGACAGATACGCAGTATTTT,CASSFSLGGTDTQYF
.,TRBJ2-7,TRBV12-3/TRBV12-4,.,TGTGCCAGCAGTTCAGAAGGAAGGGACTCCTACGAGCAGTACTTC,CASSSEGRDSYEQYF
TRBD1,TRBJ2-1,TRBV25-1,many,TGTGCCAGCAGTGATGGGGGACAGGGGGACGTTGGAGAGCAGTTCTTC,CASSDGGQGDVGEQFF
.,TRBJ2-6,TRBV12-3/TRBV12-4,.,TGTGCCAGCAGTCTCCTTTACCCTGGGGCCAACGTCCTGACTTTC,CASSLLYPGANVLTF
TRBD2,TRBJ2-1,TRBV5-6,many,TGTGCCAGCAGCTTGGGACTAGCGGGGATCTACAATGAGCAGTTCTTC,CASSLGLAGIYNEQFF
TRBD1,TRBJ2-3,TRBV3-1,.,TGTGCCAGCAGCCACGGACAGGGGGCCTTTGATACGCAGTATTTT,CASSHGQGAFDTQYF
.,TRBJ2-6,TRBV7-9,few,TGTGCCACTGAAGCGGGACAGGCGCTCTCTGGGGCCAACGTCCTGACTTTC,CATEAGQALSGANVLTF
.,TRBJ1-6,TRBV5-5,many,TGTGCCAGCAGCCTTACAATTAATTCACCCCTCCACTTT,CASSLTINSPLHF
TRBD2,TRBJ2-5,TRBV7-2,few,TGTGCCAGCAGCTTCCACGGCGGGGGGGAGCAAGAGACCCAGTACTTC,CASSFHGGGEQETQYF
.,TRBJ1-1,TRBV7-2,.,TGTGCCAGCAGCTTAGCATTCGCCGGAGCTTTCTTT,CASSLAFAGAFF
.,TRBJ2-1,TRBV11-2,.,TGTGCCAGCAGCTTCGGAATAGGGGGCTCCTACAATGAGCAGTTCTTC,CASSFGIGGSYNEQFF
.,TRBJ2-5,TRBV4-3,.,TGCGCCAGCAGCCGTAAGCAGGAAGAGACCCAGTACTTC,CASSRKQEETQYF
.,TRBJ2-1,TRBV27,.,TGTGCCAGCAGGGACCCGGGACTTTACAATGAGCAGTTCTTC,CASRDPGLYNEQFF
.,TRBJ1-4,TRBV27,.,TGTGCCAGCAGGCTCCGACAGGTACAAGAAAAACTGTTTTTT,CASRLRQVQEKLFF
.,TRBJ2-3,TRBV7-9,.,TGTGCCAGCAGCCCCATCTGGGGAAAAGGAGATACGCAGTATTTT,CASSPIWGKGDTQYF
.,TRBJ2-2,TRBV27,many,TGTGCCAGCAGCCTATTGGGACCCGGGGAGCTGTTTTTT,CASSLLGPGELFF
.,TRBJ2-1,TRBV4-3,.,TGCGCCAGCAGCCAAGACTTCTTCCAGGATTTAGTTGAGCAGTTCTTC,CASSQDFFQDLVEQFF
.,TRBJ2-7,TRBV2,.,TGTGCCAGCAGTGAAATGGAGGGCAACGAGCAGTACTTC,CASSEMEGNEQYF
.,TRBJ2-3,TRBV6-1,.,TGTGCCAGCAGCTCCAGGTCGGGTGGCACAGATACGCAGTATTTT,CASSSRSGGTDTQYF
.,TRBJ2-7,TRBV28,.,TGTGCCAGCACTCCCCGCACCCCGGGCATGTACGAGCAGTACTTC,CASTPRTPGMYEQYF
.,TRBJ2-7,TRBV27,few,TGTGCCAGCAGTAAACCTTCCGACTACGAGCAGTACTTC,CASSKPSDYEQYF
.,TRBJ1-2,TRBV15,many,TGTGCCACCAGCAGAGATCTGCGCTATGGCTACACCTTC,CATSRDLRYGYTF
TRBD2,TRBJ2-1,TRBV29-1,.,TGCAGCGTTGAAATTCGGCGGGGGGTCGGGGAGCAGTTCTTC,CSVEIRRGVGEQFF
.,TRBJ2-2,TRBV11-1,.,TGTGCCAGCAGCAACCACCCCCAGGACACCGGGGAGCTGTTTTTT,CASSNHPQDTGELFF